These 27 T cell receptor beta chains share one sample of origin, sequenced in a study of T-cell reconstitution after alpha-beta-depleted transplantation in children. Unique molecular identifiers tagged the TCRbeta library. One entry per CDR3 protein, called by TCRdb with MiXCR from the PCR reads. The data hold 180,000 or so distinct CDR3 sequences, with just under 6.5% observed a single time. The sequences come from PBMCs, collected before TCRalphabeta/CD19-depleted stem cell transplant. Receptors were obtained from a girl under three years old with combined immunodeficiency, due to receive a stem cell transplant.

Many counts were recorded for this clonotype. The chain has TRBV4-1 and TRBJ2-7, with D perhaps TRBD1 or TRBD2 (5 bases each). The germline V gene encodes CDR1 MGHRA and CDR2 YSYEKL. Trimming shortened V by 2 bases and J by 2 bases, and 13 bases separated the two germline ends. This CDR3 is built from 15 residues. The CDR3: CASSQTGTFTYEQYF. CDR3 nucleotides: TGCGCCAGCAGCCAAACCGGGACCTTCACCTACGAGCAGTACTTC.

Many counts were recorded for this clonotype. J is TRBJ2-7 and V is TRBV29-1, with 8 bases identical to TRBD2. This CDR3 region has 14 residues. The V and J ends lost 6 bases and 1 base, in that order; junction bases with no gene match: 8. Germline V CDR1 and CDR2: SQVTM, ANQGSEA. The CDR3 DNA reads TGCAGCGTCCTGAAAGCGGGAGCTTCCTACGAGCAGTACTTC. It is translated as CSVLKAGASYEQYF.

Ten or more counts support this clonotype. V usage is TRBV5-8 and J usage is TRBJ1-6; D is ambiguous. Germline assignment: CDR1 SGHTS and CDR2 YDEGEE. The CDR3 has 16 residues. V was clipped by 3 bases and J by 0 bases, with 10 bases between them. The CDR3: CASSSQLSSYNSPLHF. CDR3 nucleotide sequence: TGTGCCAGCAGCTCTCAGCTGAGCTCCTATAATTCACCCCTCCACTTT. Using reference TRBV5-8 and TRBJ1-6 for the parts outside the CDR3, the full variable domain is EAGVTQSPTHLIKTRGQQATLRCSPISGHTSVYWYQQALGLGLQFLLWYDEGEERNRGNFPPRFSGRQFPNYSSELNVNALELEDSALYLCASSSQLSSYNSPLHFGNGTRLTVT.

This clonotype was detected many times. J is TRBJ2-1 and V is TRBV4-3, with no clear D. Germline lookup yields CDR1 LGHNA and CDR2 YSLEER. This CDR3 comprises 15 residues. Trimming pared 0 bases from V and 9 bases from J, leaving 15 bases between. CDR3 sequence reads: CASSQDARLLGEQFF. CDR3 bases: TGCGCCAGCAGCCAAGATGCGCGACTTTTGGGTGAGCAGTTCTTC.

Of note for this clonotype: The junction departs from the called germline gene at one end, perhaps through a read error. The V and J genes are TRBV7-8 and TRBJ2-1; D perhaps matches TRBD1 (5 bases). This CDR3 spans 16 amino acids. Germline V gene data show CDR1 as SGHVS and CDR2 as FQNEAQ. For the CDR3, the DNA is TGTGCCAGCAGCTACTACAGGTTTAGCTCCTGCAATGAGCAGTTCTTC. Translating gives CASSYYRFSSCNEQFF.

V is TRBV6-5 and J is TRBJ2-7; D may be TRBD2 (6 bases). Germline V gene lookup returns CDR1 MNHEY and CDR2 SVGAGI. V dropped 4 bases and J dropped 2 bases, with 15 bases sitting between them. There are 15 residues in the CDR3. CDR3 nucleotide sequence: TGTGCCAGCAGTTTAAGTCGGGGGTCCCCCTACGAGCAGTACTTC. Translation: CASSLSRGSPYEQYF.

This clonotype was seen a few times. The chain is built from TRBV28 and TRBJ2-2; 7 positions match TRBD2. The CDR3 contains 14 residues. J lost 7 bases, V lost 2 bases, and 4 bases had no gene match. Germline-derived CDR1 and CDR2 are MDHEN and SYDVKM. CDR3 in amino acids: CASSLTSEIGELFF. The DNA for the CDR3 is TGTGCCAGCAGTTTAACTAGCGAGATCGGGGAGCTGTTTTTT.

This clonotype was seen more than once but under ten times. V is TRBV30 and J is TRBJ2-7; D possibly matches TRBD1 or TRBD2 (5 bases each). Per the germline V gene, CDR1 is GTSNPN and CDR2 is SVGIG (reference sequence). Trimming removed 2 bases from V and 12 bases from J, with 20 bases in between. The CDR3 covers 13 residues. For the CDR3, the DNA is TGTGCCTGGAGTTGGGCAGGGACCCCTGCGGGGTACTTC. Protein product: CAWSWAGTPAGYF.

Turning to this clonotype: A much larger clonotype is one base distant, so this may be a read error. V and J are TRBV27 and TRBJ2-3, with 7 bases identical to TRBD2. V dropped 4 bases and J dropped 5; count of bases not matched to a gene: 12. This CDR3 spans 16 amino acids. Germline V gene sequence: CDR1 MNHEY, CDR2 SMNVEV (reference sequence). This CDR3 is CASSSLGGLGGDTQYF. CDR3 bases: TGTGCCAGCAGTTCCCTGGGCGGACTAGGAGGAGATACGCAGTATTTT.

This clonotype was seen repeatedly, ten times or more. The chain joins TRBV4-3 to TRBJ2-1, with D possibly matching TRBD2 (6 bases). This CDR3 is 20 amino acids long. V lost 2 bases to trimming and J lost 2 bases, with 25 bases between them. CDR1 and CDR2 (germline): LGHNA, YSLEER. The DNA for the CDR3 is TGCGCCAGCAGCCAATGGAATGGAGCCGGGCGGGGACTCACCTACAATGAGCAGTTCTTC. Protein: CASSQWNGAGRGLTYNEQFF.

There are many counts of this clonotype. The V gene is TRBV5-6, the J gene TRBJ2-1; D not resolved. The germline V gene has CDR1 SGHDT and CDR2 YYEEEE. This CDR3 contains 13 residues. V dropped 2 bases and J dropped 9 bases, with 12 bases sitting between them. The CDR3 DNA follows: TGTGCCAGCAGCTTTGGTGTTGGAAGTGAGCAGTTCTTC. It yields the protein CASSFGVGSEQFF.

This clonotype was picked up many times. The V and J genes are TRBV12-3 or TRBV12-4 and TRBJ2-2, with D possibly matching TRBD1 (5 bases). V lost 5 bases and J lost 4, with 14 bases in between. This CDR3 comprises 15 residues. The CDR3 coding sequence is TGTGCCAGCAGTCCCGCAGGGTCGGCCACCGGGGAGCTGTTTTTT. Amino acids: CASSPAGSATGELFF.

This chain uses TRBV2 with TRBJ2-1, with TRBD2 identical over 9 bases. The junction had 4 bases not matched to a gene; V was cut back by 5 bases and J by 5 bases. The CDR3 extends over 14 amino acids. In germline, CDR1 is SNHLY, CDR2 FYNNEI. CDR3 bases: TGTGCCAGCAGTTCACTAGCGGGCCACAATGAGCAGTTCTTC. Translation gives CASSSLAGHNEQFF.

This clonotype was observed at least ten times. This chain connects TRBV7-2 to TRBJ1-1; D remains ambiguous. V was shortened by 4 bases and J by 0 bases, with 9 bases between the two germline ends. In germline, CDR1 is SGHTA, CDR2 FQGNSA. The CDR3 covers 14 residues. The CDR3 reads CASSSGLLNTEAFF. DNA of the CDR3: TGTGCCAGCAGCTCCGGACTTCTGAACACTGAAGCTTTCTTT.

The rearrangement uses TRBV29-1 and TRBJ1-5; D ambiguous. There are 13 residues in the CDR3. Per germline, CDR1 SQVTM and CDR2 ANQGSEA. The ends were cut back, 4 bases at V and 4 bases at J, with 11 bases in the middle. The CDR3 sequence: CSVGPGLNQPQHF. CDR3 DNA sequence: TGCAGCGTTGGGCCCGGATTAAATCAGCCCCAGCATTTT.

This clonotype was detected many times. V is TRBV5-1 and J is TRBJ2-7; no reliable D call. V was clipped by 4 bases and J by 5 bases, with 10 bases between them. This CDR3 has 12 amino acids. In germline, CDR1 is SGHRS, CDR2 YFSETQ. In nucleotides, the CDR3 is TGCGCCAGCAGCGGGAACCCGGACGAGCAGTACTTC. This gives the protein CASSGNPDEQYF.

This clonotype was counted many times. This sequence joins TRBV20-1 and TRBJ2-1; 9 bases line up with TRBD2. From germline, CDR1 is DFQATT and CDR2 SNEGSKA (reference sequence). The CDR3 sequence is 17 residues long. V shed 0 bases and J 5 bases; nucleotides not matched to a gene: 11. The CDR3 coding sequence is TGCAGTGCTAGAGAGCGCACTCGTAGCGGGGGAAACAATGAGCAGTTCTTC. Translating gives CSARERTRSGGNNEQFF.

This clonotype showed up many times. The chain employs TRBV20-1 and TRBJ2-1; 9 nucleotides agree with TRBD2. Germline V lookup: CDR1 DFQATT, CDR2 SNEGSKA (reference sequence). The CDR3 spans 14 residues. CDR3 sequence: CRPWVAGAYNEQFF. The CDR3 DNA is TGCAGGCCTTGGGTAGCGGGAGCTTACAATGAGCAGTTCTTC.

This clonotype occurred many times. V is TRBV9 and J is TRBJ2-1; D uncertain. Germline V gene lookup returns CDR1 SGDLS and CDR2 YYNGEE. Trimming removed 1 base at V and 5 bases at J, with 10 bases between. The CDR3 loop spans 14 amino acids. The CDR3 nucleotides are TGTGCCAGCAGCGTACTAGACGGTAACAATGAGCAGTTCTTC. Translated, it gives CASSVLDGNNEQFF. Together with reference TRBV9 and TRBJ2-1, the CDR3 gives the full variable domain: DSGVTQTPKHLITATGQRVTLRCSPRSGDLSVYWYQQSLDQGLQFLIQYYNGEERAKGNILERFSAQQFPDLHSELNLSSLELGDSALYFCASSVLDGNNEQFFGPGTRLTVL.

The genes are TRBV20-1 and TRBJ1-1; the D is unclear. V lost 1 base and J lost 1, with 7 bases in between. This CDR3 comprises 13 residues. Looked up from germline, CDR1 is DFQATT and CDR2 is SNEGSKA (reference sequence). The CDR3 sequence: CSARGGWNTEAFF. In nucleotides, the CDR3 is TGCAGTGCTAGAGGAGGGTGGAACACTGAAGCTTTCTTT.

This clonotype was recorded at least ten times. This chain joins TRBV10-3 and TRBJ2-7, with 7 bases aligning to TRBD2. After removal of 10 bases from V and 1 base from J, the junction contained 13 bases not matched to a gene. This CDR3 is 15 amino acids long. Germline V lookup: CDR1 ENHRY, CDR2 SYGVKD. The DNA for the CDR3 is TGTGCCACTACTAAAGTATCCGGGGGGTCCTACGAGCAGTACTTC. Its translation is CATTKVSGGSYEQYF.

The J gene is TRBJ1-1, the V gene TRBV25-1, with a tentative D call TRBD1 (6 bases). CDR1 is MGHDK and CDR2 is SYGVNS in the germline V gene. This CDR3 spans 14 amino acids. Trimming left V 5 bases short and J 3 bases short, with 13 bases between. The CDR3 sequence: CASSNEGHHTEAFF. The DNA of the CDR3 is TGTGCCAGCAGTAATGAGGGACACCACACTGAAGCTTTCTTT.

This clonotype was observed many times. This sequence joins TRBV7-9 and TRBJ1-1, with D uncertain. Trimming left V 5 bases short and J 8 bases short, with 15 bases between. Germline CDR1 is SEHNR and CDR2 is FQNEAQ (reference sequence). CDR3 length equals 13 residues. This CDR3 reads CASSESVPYEAFF. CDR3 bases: TGTGCCAGCAGCGAGTCAGTTCCCTACGAAGCTTTCTTT.

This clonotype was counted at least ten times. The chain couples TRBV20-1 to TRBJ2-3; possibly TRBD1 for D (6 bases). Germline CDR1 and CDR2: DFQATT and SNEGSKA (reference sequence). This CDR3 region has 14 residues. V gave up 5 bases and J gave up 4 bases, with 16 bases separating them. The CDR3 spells CSASGHPRADTQYF. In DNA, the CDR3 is TGCAGTGCTTCGGGACATCCGAGGGCAGATACGCAGTATTTT.

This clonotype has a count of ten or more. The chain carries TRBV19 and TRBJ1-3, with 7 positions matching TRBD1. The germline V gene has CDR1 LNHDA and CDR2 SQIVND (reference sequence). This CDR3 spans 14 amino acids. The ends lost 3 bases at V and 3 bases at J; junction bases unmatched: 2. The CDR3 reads CASSIAGGGNTIYF. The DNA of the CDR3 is TGTGCCAGTAGTATTGCAGGGGGTGGAAACACCATATATTTT.

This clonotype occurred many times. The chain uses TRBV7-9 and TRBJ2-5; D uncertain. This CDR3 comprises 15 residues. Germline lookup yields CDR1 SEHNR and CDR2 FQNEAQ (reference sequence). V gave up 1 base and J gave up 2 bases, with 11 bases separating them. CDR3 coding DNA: TGTGCCAGCAGCTTAGGACTGGGGTTACAAGAGACCCAGTACTTC. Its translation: CASSLGLGLQETQYF.

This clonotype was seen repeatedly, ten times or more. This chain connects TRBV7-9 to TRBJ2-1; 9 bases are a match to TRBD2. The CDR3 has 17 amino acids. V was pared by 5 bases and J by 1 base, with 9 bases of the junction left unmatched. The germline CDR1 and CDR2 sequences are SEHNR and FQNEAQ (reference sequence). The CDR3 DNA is TGTGCCAGCAGCGCCTATAGCGGGAGTAGATCCTACAATGAGCAGTTCTTC. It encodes CASSAYSGSRSYNEQFF.